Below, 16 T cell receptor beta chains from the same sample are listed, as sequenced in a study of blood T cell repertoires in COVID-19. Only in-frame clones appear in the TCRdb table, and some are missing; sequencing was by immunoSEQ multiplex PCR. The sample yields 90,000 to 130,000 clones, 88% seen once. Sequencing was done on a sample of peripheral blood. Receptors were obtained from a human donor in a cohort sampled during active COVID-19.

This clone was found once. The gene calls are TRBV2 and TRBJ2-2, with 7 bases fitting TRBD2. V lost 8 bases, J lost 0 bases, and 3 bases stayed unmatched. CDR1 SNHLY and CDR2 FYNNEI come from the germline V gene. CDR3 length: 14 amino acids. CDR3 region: CASGGLANTGELFF. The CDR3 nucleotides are TGTGCCAGCGGTGGACTAGCGAACACCGGGGAGCTGTTTTTT.

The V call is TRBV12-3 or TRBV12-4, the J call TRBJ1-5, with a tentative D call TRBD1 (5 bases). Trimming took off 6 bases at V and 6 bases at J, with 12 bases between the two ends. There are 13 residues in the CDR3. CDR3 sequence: CASRGDSGQPQHF. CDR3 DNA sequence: TGTGCCAGCAGAGGGGATTCTGGTCAGCCCCAGCATTTT.

The CDR3 region has the DNA TGTGCCAGCAGCTTGCGCCCGGTAAATTCACCCCTCCACTTT. Its translation: CASSLRPVNSPLHF. The V call is TRBV7-2, the J call TRBJ1-6; no definite D call. V gave up 3 bases and J gave up 7 bases, with 10 bases separating them. The CDR3 has 14 residues. Germline V gene lookup returns CDR1 SGHTA and CDR2 FQGNSA.

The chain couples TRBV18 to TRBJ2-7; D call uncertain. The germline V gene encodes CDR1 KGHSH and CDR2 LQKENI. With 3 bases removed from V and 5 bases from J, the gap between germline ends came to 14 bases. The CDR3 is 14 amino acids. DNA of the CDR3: TGTGCCAGCTCACCGAGGCCCCGAGGCAACGAGCAGTACTTC. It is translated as CASSPRPRGNEQYF.

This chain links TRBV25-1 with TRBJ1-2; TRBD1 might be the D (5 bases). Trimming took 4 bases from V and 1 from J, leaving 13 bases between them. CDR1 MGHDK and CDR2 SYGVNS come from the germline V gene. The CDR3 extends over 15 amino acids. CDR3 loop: CASSGNRIYNYGYTF. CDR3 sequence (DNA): TGTGCCAGCAGTGGAAACAGGATTTATAACTATGGCTACACCTTC.

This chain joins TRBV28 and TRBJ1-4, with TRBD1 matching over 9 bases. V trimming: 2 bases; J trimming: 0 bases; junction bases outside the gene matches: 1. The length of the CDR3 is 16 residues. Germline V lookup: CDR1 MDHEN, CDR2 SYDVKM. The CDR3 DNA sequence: TGTGCCAGCAGTTTAGACAGGGGGGCAACTAATGAAAAACTGTTTTTT. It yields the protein CASSLDRGATNEKLFF.

The CDR3 region is CASSQTLISNQPQHF. CDR3 bases: TGTGCCAGCAGCCAGACACTGATCAGCAATCAGCCCCAGCATTTT. This chain connects TRBV6-6 to TRBJ1-5; D is undetermined. CDR3 length equals 15 residues. The V and J ends lost 6 bases and 1 base respectively, with 13 bases between them. The V gene's germline CDR1 is MNHNY and CDR2 SVGAGI (reference sequence).

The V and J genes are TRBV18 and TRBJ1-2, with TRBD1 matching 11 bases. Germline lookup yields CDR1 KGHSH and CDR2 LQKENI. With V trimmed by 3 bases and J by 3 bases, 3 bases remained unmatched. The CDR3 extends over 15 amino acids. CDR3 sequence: CASSPRDRGDYGYTF. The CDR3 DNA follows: TGTGCCAGCTCACCCCGGGACAGGGGGGACTATGGCTACACCTTC.

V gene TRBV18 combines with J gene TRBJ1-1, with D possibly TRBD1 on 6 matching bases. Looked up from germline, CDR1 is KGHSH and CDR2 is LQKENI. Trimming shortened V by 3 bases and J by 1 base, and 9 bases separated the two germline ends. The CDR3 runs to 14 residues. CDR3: CASSPGGPNTEAFF. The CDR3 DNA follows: TGTGCCAGCTCACCGGGGGGGCCGAACACTGAAGCTTTCTTT.

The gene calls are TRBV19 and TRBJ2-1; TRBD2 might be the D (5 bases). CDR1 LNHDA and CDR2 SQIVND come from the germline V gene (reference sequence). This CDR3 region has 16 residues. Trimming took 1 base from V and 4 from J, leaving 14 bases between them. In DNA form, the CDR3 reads TGTGCCAGTAGTATAGGGGTCTCGGACTTTTACAATGAGCAGTTCTTC. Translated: CASSIGVSDFYNEQFF.

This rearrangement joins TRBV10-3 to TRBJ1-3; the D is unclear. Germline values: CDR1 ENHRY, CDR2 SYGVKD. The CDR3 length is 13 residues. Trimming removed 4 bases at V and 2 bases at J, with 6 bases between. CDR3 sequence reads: CAISGVPGNTIYF. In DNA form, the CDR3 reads TGTGCCATCAGTGGCGTCCCTGGAAACACCATATATTTT.

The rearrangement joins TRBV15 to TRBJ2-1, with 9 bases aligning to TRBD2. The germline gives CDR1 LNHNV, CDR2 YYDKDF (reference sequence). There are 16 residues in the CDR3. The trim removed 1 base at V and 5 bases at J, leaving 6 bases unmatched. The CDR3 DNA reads TGTGCCACCAGCAGAGGGGATAGCGGGAGCAACAATGAGCAGTTCTTC. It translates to CATSRGDSGSNNEQFF.

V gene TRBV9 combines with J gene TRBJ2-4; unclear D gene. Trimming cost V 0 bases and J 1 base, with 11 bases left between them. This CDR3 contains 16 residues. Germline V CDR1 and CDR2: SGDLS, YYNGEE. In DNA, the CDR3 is TGTGCCAGCAGCGTAGACGGTTCGTGGGCCAAAAACATTCAGTACTTC. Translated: CASSVDGSWAKNIQYF.

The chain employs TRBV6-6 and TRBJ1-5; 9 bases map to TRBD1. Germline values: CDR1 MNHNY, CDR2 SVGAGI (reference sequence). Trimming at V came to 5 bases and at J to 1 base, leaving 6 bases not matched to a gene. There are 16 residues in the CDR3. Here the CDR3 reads CASSTGGKGSNQPQHF. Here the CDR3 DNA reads TGTGCCAGCAGTACAGGGGGCAAAGGGAGCAATCAGCCCCAGCATTTT.

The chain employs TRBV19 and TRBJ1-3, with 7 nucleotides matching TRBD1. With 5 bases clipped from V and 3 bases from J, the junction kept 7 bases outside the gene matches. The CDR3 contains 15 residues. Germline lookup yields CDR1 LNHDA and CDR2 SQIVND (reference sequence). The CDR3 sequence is CASSVRTGGGNTIYF. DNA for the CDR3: TGTGCCAGTAGTGTAAGGACAGGCGGTGGAAACACCATATATTTT. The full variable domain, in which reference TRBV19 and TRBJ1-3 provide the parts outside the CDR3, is DGGITQSPKYLFRKEGQNVTLSCEQNLNHDAMYWYRQDPGQGLRLIYYSQIVNDFQKGDIAEGYSVSREKKESFPLTVTSAQKNPTAFYLCASSVRTGGGNTIYFGEGSWLTVV.

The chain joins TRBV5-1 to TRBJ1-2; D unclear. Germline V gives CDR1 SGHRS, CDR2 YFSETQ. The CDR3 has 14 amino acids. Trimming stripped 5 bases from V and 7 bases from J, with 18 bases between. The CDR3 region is CASSERGREGGYTF. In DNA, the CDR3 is TGCGCCAGCAGTGAACGAGGGAGGGAGGGTGGCTACACCTTC.